This T cell receptor beta chain came from a study of blood T cell repertoires in COVID-19. The repertoire was sequenced with immunoSEQ multiplex PCR; TCRdb's copy has only in-frame clones and lacks some. The profile shows 210,000 or so clones, 70% to 90% of them singletons. Germline V gene data show CDR1 as SGHNT and CDR2 as YYREEE (reference sequence). CDR3 length equals 15 residues. The V end lost 5 bases, the J end lost 3 bases, and 15 bases lay between the germline ends. Sequenced material: peripheral blood. The sequence derives from a woman aged 40 to 49 who had recovered from COVID-19. The chain links TRBV5-4 to TRBJ2-1, with a tentative D call TRBD2 (5 bases). CDR3 protein: CASSSNGGYYNEQFF. The CDR3 nucleotides read TGTGCCAGCAGTTCAAACGGAGGCTACTACAATGAGCAGTTCTTC. The full variable domain, rest sourced from reference TRBV5-4 and TRBJ2-1, is ETGVTQSPTHLIKTRGQQVTLRCSSQSGHNTVSWYQQALGQGPQFIFQYYREEENGRGNFPPRFSGLQFPNYSSELNVNALELDDSALYLCASSSNGGYYNEQFFGPGTRLTVL.